These 28 T cell receptor beta chains were sequenced from one sample in a study of T cell repertoires in cytomegalovirus infection. TCRdb used MiXCR to reprocess the reads, holding one entry per CDR3 protein. Of around 330,000 distinct CDR3 sequences in the sample, 17% were seen once. The material sequenced was PBMCs. The source is a human donor in good health (CMV status not recorded). Some clones in this sample may be carry-over from other donors' samples.

This chain joins TRBV2 and TRBJ1-1; D uncertain. Trimming cost V 8 bases and J 1 base, with 14 bases left between them. CDR1 is SNHLY and CDR2 is FYNNEI in the germline V gene. The length of the CDR3 is 14 residues. CDR3 loop: CASFRTRENTEAFF. The CDR3 DNA is TGTGCCAGCTTCCGAACTAGGGAGAACACTGAAGCTTTCTTT.

CDR3 protein: CASGGGGYGYTF. The CDR3 region has the DNA TGTGCCAGCGGAGGAGGCGGGTATGGCTACACCTTC. V and J are TRBV28 and TRBJ1-2; D call uncertain. V lost 8 bases to trimming and J lost 5 bases, with 12 bases between them. The V gene's germline CDR1 is MDHEN and CDR2 SYDVKM. CDR3 length: 12 residues.

This clonotype was recorded a few times. The chain has TRBV5-6 and TRBJ2-3, with D tentatively TRBD2 (5 bases). Germline CDR1 SGHDT, CDR2 YYEEEE. V was shortened by 4 bases and J by 2 bases, with 14 bases between the two germline ends. This CDR3 has 15 amino acids. The CDR3 nucleotides read TGTGCCAGCAGCGCTATTACAGCGGACACAGATACGCAGTATTTT. This translates into CASSAITADTDTQYF.

In its sample, this clonotype was seen many times. The rearrangement joins TRBV11-3 to TRBJ1-6; 7 bases are a match to TRBD1. J was trimmed by 10 bases and V by 0 bases; bases with no gene match: 12. Per germline, CDR1 SGHNT and CDR2 YENEEA. The CDR3 runs to 17 residues. The CDR3 DNA follows: TGTGCCAGCAGCTTAGACCACCCGACAGGGTACGGATCACCCCTCCACTTT. Amino acids: CASSLDHPTGYGSPLHF. Full variable domain (missing parts from reference TRBV11-3 and TRBJ1-6): EAGVVQSPRYKIIEKKQPVAFWCNPISGHNTLYWYLQNLGQGPELLIRYENEEAVDDSQLPKDRFSAERLKGVDSTLKIQPAELGDSAVYLCASSLDHPTGYGSPLHFGNGTRLTVT.

This clonotype came up once. The rearrangement links TRBV12-3 or TRBV12-4 to TRBJ2-5, with 7 nucleotides matching TRBD1. This CDR3 has 15 residues. Trimming cost V 5 bases and J 4 bases; bases outside gene matches: 10. CDR3 amino acids: CASSNLRGSRETQYF. CDR3 bases: TGTGCCAGCAGTAACCTCAGGGGGTCTAGAGAGACCCAGTACTTC.

This clonotype was detected ten times or more. CDR3 sequence (DNA): TGTGCCAGCAGCCCCCGGGGGACAGGGGGCGTGGGGCAGTTCTTC. Its protein product is CASSPRGTGGVGQFF. This rearrangement joins TRBV7-8 to TRBJ2-1; 12 nucleotides agree with TRBD1. The germline V gene has CDR1 SGHVS and CDR2 FQNEAQ. V gave up 5 bases and J gave up 12 bases; unmatched junction bases: 11. CDR3 size: 15 residues.

CDR3 protein: CSAREVGNQPQHF. The CDR3 DNA is TGCAGTGCTAGGGAGGTGGGCAATCAGCCCCAGCATTTT. The rearrangement joins TRBV20-1 to TRBJ1-5; D ambiguous. Between the trimmed V and J ends, which lost 3 bases and 2 bases, there was a span of 8 bases. The CDR3 has 13 amino acids. CDR1 is DFQATT, CDR2 SNEGSKA, per germline (reference sequence).

The chain couples TRBV5-4 to TRBJ2-3; 9 bases fit TRBD2. CDR3 length: 17 residues. Germline CDR1 SGHNT, CDR2 YYREEE (reference sequence). J gave up 3 bases and V 2 bases, and 10 bases lay outside the gene matches. CDR3: CASSFFGGGGATDTQYF. Here the CDR3 DNA reads TGTGCCAGCAGCTTTTTTGGTGGCGGGGGGGCTACAGATACGCAGTATTTT.

The rearrangement links TRBV5-5 to TRBJ2-5, with TRBD1 matching 10 bases. This CDR3 is built from 15 residues. CDR1 SGHKS and CDR2 YYEKEE come from the germline V gene (reference sequence). The V gene end was trimmed by 5 bases and the J gene end by 7 bases; junction bases not matched to a gene: 11. DNA of the CDR3: TGTGCCAGCAGACCGGACAGGGGGGCGCAGGGGACCCAGTACTTC. Protein product: CASRPDRGAQGTQYF.

The V and J genes are TRBV12-3 or TRBV12-4 and TRBJ2-3; D is possibly TRBD1 or TRBD2 (5 bases each). Trimming took 8 bases from V and 4 from J, leaving 13 bases between them. This CDR3 spans 13 amino acids. The CDR3 DNA reads as TGTGCCAGCTTGCCAGGGACCTCAGATACGCAGTATTTT. It yields the protein CASLPGTSDTQYF.

There are many counts of this clonotype. Here the CDR3 reads CASSYLFAPGPELYEQYF. The CDR3 DNA follows: TGTGCCAGCAGTTACTTGTTTGCCCCCGGGCCGGAACTTTACGAGCAGTACTTC. V and J are TRBV6-5 and TRBJ2-7; D is unclear. This CDR3 is 18 amino acids long. The germline V gene encodes CDR1 MNHEY and CDR2 SVGAGI. Trimming removed 1 base at V and 4 bases at J, with 23 bases between.

The chain joins TRBV19 to TRBJ1-2; D gene unclear. CDR1 and CDR2 from the germline V gene are LNHDA and SQIVND (reference sequence). The CDR3 is 13 residues long. Trimming removed 2 bases from V and 4 bases from J, with 8 bases in between. CDR3 in amino acids: CASSILSAYGYTF. CDR3 nucleotides: TGTGCCAGTAGTATACTCTCCGCCTATGGCTACACCTTC.

This clonotype turned up a few times. The chain uses TRBV4-1 and TRBJ1-3; D is unresolved. The CDR3 contains 17 residues. Germline CDR1 and CDR2: MGHRA and YSYEKL. V lost 0 bases, J lost 0 bases, and 12 bases lay in between. The CDR3 here is CASSQEGQRNSGNTIYF. The CDR3 DNA follows: TGCGCCAGCAGCCAAGAAGGGCAGCGAAACTCTGGAAACACCATATATTTT.

This clonotype appeared many times. The rearrangement links TRBV7-9 to TRBJ1-2; D is ambiguous. Germline V gives CDR1 SEHNR, CDR2 FQNEAQ (reference sequence). V lost 5 bases, J lost 8 bases, and 12 bases lay in between. The CDR3 contains 12 residues. Written as DNA, the CDR3 is TGTGCCAGCAGCCGGGCTATTGAAGGCTACACCTTC. This translates into CASSRAIEGYTF.

This clonotype was counted at least ten times. The rearrangement links TRBV4-1 to TRBJ2-7; the match to TRBD1 covers 12 bases. This CDR3 has 16 amino acids. Trimming cost V 6 bases and J 5 bases; bases outside gene matches: 11. The germline V gene encodes CDR1 MGHRA and CDR2 YSYEKL. CDR3 residues: CASRLASGTGGHEQYF. CDR3 coding DNA: TGCGCCAGCAGACTCGCGTCTGGGACAGGGGGCCACGAGCAGTACTTC.

Here the CDR3 DNA reads TGTGCCAGTAGTATAGATCTATTTCGGACAGCAGGCCAGCCCCAGCATTTT. This encodes CASSIDLFRTAGQPQHF. This chain joins TRBV19 and TRBJ1-5, with D tentatively TRBD1 (6 bases). V dropped 0 bases and J dropped 7 bases, with 19 bases sitting between them. CDR1 is LNHDA and CDR2 is SQIVND in the germline V gene (reference sequence). The CDR3 has 17 residues.

This clonotype appeared many times. The chain couples TRBV28 to TRBJ1-4, with a weak D call TRBD1 (6 bases). The length of the CDR3 is 13 residues. Germline values: CDR1 MDHEN, CDR2 SYDVKM. The germline V and J ends were trimmed by 7 bases and 4 bases, with 10 bases remaining between them. The CDR3 sequence is CASKQGGNEKLFF. CDR3 sequence (DNA): TGTGCCAGCAAACAGGGCGGTAATGAAAAACTGTTTTTT.

This clonotype was seen ten or more times. The chain uses TRBV7-2 and TRBJ2-3; D not resolved. This CDR3 has 12 residues. The V gene's germline CDR1 is SGHTA and CDR2 FQGNSA. V shed 5 bases and J shed 4 bases, with 7 bases lying between them. CDR3 DNA sequence: TGTGCCAGCAGCCTTCTCGCAGATACGCAGTATTTT. Translation gives CASSLLADTQYF.

In this sample, this clonotype turned up a few times. V and J are TRBV5-1 and TRBJ2-5; 10 bases map to TRBD1. The J segment lost 5 bases and the V segment lost 4 bases, leaving 14 bases of the junction unmatched. The germline CDR1 and CDR2 sequences are SGHRS and YFSETQ. The CDR3 contains 17 residues. The CDR3 DNA reads TGCGCCAGCAGCATACTACCGGGACAGGGGACGCGGGAGACCCAGTACTTC. Translated: CASSILPGQGTRETQYF.

This clonotype has ten or more counts. This chain links TRBV7-2 with TRBJ1-1, with D tentatively TRBD1 (5 bases). The germline gives CDR1 SGHTA, CDR2 FQGNSA. This CDR3 comprises 13 residues. Trimming shortened V by 4 bases and J by 6 bases, and 12 bases separated the two germline ends. CDR3 region: CASSSWGRSEAFF. CDR3 nucleotides: TGTGCCAGCAGCTCATGGGGACGGTCTGAAGCTTTCTTT.

The chain recombines TRBV29-1 with TRBJ1-2; 7 bases are a match to TRBD1. In germline, CDR1 is SQVTM, CDR2 ANQGSEA. This CDR3 region has 14 residues. V shed 5 bases and J 4 bases; nucleotides not matched to a gene: 10. CDR3 DNA: TGCAGCGTTCAAGGACAGGCGGGGAGCTATGGCTACACCTTC. It specifies CSVQGQAGSYGYTF.

The genes are TRBV6-1 and TRBJ1-2; D not resolved. CDR3 length: 13 amino acids. Germline V lookup: CDR1 MNHNS, CDR2 SASEGT. The germline V and J ends were trimmed by 6 bases and 0 bases, with 8 bases remaining between them. The CDR3 spells CASSRRANYGYTF. The CDR3 DNA reads as TGTGCCAGCAGCCGTAGAGCTAACTATGGCTACACCTTC.

This clonotype appeared a single time. This sequence joins TRBV4-1 and TRBJ1-3, with D maybe TRBD1 (5 bases). Deletions cut 4 bases from V and 2 bases from J, with 12 bases between. CDR1 and CDR2 (germline): MGHRA, YSYEKL. The CDR3 has 15 residues. CDR3 DNA: TGCGCCAGCAGCCCCAGCAAGGGGACTGGAAACACCATATATTTT. It encodes CASSPSKGTGNTIYF.

The V and J genes are TRBV6-2 or TRBV6-3 and TRBJ2-4, with D hard to call. Germline V gene data show CDR1 as MNHEY and CDR2 as SVGEGT. The CDR3 length is 16 residues. The germline V and J ends were trimmed by 0 bases and 1 base, with 10 bases remaining between them. The CDR3 reads CASSYSFGFAKNIQYF. The CDR3 region has the DNA TGTGCCAGCAGTTACTCGTTCGGCTTCGCCAAAAACATTCAGTACTTC.

V is TRBV24-1 and J is TRBJ1-1; no definite D call. Trimming removed 4 bases at V and 5 bases at J, with 10 bases between. The germline V gene has CDR1 KGHDR and CDR2 SFDVKD. This CDR3 is built from 13 residues. This CDR3 is CATSEGPGTEAFF. The CDR3 DNA reads as TGTGCCACCAGTGAAGGGCCTGGGACTGAAGCTTTCTTT.

This clonotype was found many times. The chain couples TRBV7-2 to TRBJ2-3, with a weak D call TRBD1 (6 bases). Germline-derived CDR1 and CDR2 are SGHTA and FQGNSA. CDR3 size: 15 residues. Between the trimmed V and J ends, which lost 1 base and 2 bases, there was a span of 10 bases. The CDR3 sequence is CASSLVGANTDTQYF. CDR3 nucleotides: TGTGCCAGCAGCTTAGTGGGGGCCAACACAGATACGCAGTATTTT.

The chain carries TRBV2 and TRBJ2-2, with 15 bases fitting TRBD2. This CDR3 is 16 amino acids long. The V segment lost 8 bases and the J segment 7 bases; nucleotides outside the gene matches: 8. Germline CDR1 reads SNHLY; CDR2 reads FYNNEI. The CDR3 nucleotides read TGTGCCAGCGACGGACTAGCGGGGGGGCGGAACGGGGAGCTGTTTTTT. It specifies CASDGLAGGRNGELFF.

This clonotype occurred once. J is TRBJ2-2 and V is TRBV9, with D hard to call. The CDR3 totals 15 residues. Trimming pared 4 bases from V and 4 bases from J, leaving 14 bases between. Germline-derived CDR1 and CDR2 are SGDLS and YYNGEE. CDR3 region: CASSFQVTSTGELFF. CDR3 bases: TGTGCCAGCAGCTTCCAAGTGACGAGCACCGGGGAGCTGTTTTTT.